The 10 T cell receptor beta chains reported below all come from one sample, sequenced in a study of blood T cell repertoires in COVID-19. Clones were read by immunoSEQ multiplex PCR, and TCRdb kept only the in-frame ones, dropping some. Of roughly 62,000 clones detected, approximately 86% appear once; the ten largest clones hold 7.4%. Input material: peripheral blood. Receptors were obtained from a human donor with active COVID-19. The donor label of this sample is uncertain.

The chain links TRBV3-1 (or the pseudogene TRBV3-2) to TRBJ2-7, with D possibly TRBD1 on 6 matching bases. This CDR3 has 15 residues. CDR1 and CDR2 (germline): LGHDT, YNNKEL (reference sequence). V was cut by 4 bases and J by 0 bases, with 13 bases left in between. The CDR3 sequence: CASSRRQDNSYEQYF. In nucleotides, the CDR3 is TGTGCCAGCAGCCGGAGACAGGATAACTCCTACGAGCAGTACTTC.

The chain is built from TRBV30 and TRBJ1-4; a weak D match, TRBD1 (5 bases). Trimming shortened V by 2 bases and J by 8 bases, and 6 bases separated the two germline ends. There are 11 residues in the CDR3. Germline V CDR1 and CDR2: GTSNPN, SVGIG (reference sequence). The CDR3 is CAWSWGEKLFF. The CDR3 DNA sequence: TGTGCCTGGAGTTGGGGCGAAAAACTGTTTTTT.

There are a few counts of this clone. As DNA, the CDR3 is TGCGCCAGCAGCCAAGGGCGCGGGGTCCTCTCCTACAATGAGCAGTTCTTC. This gives the protein CASSQGRGVLSYNEQFF. The V call is TRBV4-1, the J call TRBJ2-1, with D possibly TRBD2 on 6 matching bases. The CDR3 sequence is 17 residues long. Trimming shortened V by 1 base and J by 0 bases, and 13 bases separated the two germline ends. The germline gives CDR1 MGHRA, CDR2 YSYEKL.

The chain carries TRBV7-3 and TRBJ2-3, with 8 bases lining up with TRBD2. After removal of 5 bases from V and 2 bases from J, the junction contained 12 bases not matched to a gene. Per germline, CDR1 SGHTA and CDR2 FQGTGA. The CDR3 sequence is 17 residues long. In DNA, the CDR3 is TGTGCCAGCAGCCCCTGGGTTCGCGGGGGGTTCACAGATACGCAGTATTTT. Its protein is CASSPWVRGGFTDTQYF.

The V call is TRBV19, the J call TRBJ2-7; 7 bases match TRBD1. J was trimmed by 8 bases and V by 5 bases; bases with no gene match: 6. CDR1 LNHDA and CDR2 SQIVND come from the germline V gene (reference sequence). This CDR3 spans 12 amino acids. The CDR3 sequence: CASSPQGDQQYF. The DNA for the CDR3 is TGTGCCAGTAGTCCCCAGGGGGACCAGCAGTACTTC.

The chain uses TRBV9 and TRBJ1-2, with D possibly being TRBD1 (5 bases). Germline CDR1 SGDLS, CDR2 YYNGEE. Deletions cut 4 bases from V and 4 bases from J, with 14 bases between. CDR3 length: 14 amino acids. The CDR3 spells CASSLGRGGYGYTF. In DNA, the CDR3 is TGTGCCAGCAGCCTCGGTAGGGGTGGCTATGGCTACACCTTC. Based on the CDR3 plus reference TRBV9 and TRBJ1-2, the full variable domain is DSGVTQTPKHLITATGQRVTLRCSPRSGDLSVYWYQQSLDQGLQFLIQYYNGEERAKGNILERFSAQQFPDLHSELNLSSLELGDSALYFCASSLGRGGYGYTFGSGTRLTVV.

The chain recombines TRBV5-1 with TRBJ1-2; TRBD1 aligns across 9 bases. Germline CDR1 reads SGHRS; CDR2 reads YFSETQ. The V and J ends lost 4 bases and 5 bases, in that order; junction bases with no gene match: 6. This CDR3 region has 14 residues. This CDR3 reads CASSQGQGGYGYTF. In nucleotides, the CDR3 is TGCGCCAGCAGCCAGGGACAGGGAGGATATGGCTACACCTTC.

V is TRBV3-1 (or the pseudogene TRBV3-2) and J is TRBJ1-5, with 8 positions matching TRBD1. Germline loops: CDR1 LGHDT, CDR2 YNNKEL (reference sequence). V was pared by 4 bases and J by 5 bases, with 10 bases of the junction left unmatched. This CDR3 is built from 16 residues. CDR3 protein: CASSRRQGNGDQPQHF. The CDR3 DNA reads as TGTGCCAGCAGCCGCCGACAGGGGAATGGCGATCAGCCCCAGCATTTT.

The CDR3 DNA reads as TGTGCCAGCAGCCGGGCTGGGGCCTATGGCTACACCTTC. It translates to CASSRAGAYGYTF. The chain links TRBV28 to TRBJ1-2, with TRBD1 as a possible D gene (5 bases). Trimming pared 6 bases from V and 4 bases from J, leaving 12 bases between. The CDR3 has 13 amino acids. Looked up from germline, CDR1 is MDHEN and CDR2 is SYDVKM.

V and J are TRBV5-4 and TRBJ2-1; maybe TRBD1 (5 bases). This CDR3 is 15 amino acids long. In germline, CDR1 is SGHNT, CDR2 YYREEE (reference sequence). Trimming removed 0 bases at V and 4 bases at J, with 11 bases between. CDR3 loop: CASSLAWQGYNEQFF. CDR3 coding DNA: TGTGCCAGCAGCTTGGCATGGCAGGGATACAATGAGCAGTTCTTC.